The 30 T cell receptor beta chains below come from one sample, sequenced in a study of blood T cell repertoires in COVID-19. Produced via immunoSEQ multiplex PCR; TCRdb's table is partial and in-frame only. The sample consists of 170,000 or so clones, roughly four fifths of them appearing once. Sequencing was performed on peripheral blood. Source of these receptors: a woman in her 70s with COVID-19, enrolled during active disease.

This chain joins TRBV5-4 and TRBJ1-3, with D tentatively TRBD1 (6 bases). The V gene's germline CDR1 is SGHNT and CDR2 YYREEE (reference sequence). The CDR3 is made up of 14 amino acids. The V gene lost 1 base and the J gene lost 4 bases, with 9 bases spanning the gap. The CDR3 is CASSLRDRGNTIYF. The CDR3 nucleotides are TGTGCCAGCAGCTTGCGTGACAGGGGAAACACCATATATTTT.

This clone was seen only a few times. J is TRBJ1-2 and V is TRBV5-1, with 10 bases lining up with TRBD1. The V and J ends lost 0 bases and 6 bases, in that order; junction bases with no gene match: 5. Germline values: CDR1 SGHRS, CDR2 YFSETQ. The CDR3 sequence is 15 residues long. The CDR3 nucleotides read TGCGCCAGCAGCTTGGGGGACAGGGGAGGGGATGGCTACACCTTC. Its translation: CASSLGDRGGDGYTF.

This CDR3 is CASSPISGRAGYEQYF. CDR3 sequence (DNA): TGTGCCAGCTCACCAATTAGCGGGAGGGCTGGGTACGAGCAGTACTTC. J is TRBJ2-7 and V is TRBV18, with 11 bases lining up with TRBD2. Germline values: CDR1 KGHSH, CDR2 LQKENI. This CDR3 spans 16 amino acids. V lost 2 bases and J lost 4; bases outside the gene matches: 7.

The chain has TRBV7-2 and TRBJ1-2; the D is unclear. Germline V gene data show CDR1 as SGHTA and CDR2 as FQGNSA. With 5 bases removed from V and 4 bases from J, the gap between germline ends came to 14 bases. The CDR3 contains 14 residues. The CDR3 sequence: CASSPQSVSYGYTF. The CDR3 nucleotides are TGTGCCAGCAGCCCACAATCAGTCTCCTATGGCTACACCTTC.

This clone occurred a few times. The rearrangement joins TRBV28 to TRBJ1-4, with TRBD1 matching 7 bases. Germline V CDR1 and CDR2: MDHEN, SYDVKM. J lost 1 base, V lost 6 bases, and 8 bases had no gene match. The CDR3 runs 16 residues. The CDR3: CASRPGTARTNEKLFF. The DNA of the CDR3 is TGTGCCAGCAGACCTGGGACAGCCAGAACTAATGAAAAACTGTTTTTT.

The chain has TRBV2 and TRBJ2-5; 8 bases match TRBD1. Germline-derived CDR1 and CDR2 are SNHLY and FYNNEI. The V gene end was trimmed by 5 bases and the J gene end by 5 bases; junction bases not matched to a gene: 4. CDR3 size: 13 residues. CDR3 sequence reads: CASSLDRVETQYF. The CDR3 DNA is TGTGCCAGCAGTTTGGACAGGGTCGAGACCCAGTACTTC. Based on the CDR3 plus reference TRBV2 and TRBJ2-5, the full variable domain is EPEVTQTPSHQVTQMGQEVILRCVPISNHLYFYWYRQILGQKVEFLVSFYNNEISEKSEIFDDQFSVERPDGSNFTLKIRSTKLEDSAMYFCASSLDRVETQYFGPGTRLLVL.

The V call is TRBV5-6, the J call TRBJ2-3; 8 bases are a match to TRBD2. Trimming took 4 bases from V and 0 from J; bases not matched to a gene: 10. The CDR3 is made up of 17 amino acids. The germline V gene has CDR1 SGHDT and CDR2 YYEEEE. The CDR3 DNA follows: TGTGCCAGCAGCACGCTCCCGGGACTAGAAAGCACAGATACGCAGTATTTT. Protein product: CASSTLPGLESTDTQYF.

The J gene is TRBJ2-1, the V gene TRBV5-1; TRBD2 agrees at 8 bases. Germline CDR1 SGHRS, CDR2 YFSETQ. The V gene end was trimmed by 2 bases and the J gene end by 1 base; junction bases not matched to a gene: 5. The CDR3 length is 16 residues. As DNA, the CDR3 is TGCGCCAGCAGCTTCTTAGCGGGACTTTCCTACAATGAGCAGTTCTTC. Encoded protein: CASSFLAGLSYNEQFF.

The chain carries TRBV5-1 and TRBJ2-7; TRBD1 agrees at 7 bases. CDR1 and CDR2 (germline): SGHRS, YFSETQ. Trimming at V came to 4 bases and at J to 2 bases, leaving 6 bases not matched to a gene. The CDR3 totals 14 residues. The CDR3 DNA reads TGCGCCAGCAGCCGGGACAGCGGACCCTACGAGCAGTACTTC. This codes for CASSRDSGPYEQYF.

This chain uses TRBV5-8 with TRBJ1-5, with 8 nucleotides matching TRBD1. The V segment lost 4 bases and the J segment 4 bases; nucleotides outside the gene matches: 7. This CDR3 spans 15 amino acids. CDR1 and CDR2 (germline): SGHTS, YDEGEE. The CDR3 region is CASSGGTGPNQPQHF. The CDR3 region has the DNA TGTGCCAGCAGCGGAGGGACAGGACCGAATCAGCCCCAGCATTTT.

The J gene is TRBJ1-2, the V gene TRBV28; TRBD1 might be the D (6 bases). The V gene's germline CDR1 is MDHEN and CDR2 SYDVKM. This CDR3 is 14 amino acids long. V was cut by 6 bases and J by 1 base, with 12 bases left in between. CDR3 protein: CASSFVRGNYGYTF. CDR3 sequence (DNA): TGTGCCAGCAGCTTCGTCAGGGGTAACTATGGCTACACCTTC.

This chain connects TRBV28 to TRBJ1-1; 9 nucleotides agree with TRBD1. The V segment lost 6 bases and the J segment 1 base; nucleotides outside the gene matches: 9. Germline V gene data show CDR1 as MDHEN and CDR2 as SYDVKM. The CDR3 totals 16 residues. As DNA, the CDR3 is TGTGCCAGCAGCTACAGGGGGCGCCCTGGGAACACTGAAGCTTTCTTT. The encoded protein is CASSYRGRPGNTEAFF.

Here the CDR3 reads CASSLMDRLAGGPDTQYF. Written as DNA, the CDR3 is TGCGCCAGCAGCTTGATGGATAGACTAGCGGGAGGACCAGATACGCAGTATTTT. The chain carries TRBV5-1 and TRBJ2-3, with TRBD2 identical over 13 bases. CDR3 size: 18 residues. V lost 1 base to trimming and J lost 4 bases; unmatched junction nucleotides: 9. Looked up from germline, CDR1 is SGHRS and CDR2 is YFSETQ.

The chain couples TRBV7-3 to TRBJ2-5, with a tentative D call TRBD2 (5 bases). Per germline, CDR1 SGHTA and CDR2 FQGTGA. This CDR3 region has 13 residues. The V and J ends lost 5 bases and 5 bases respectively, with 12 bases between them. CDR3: CASSRGYGETQYF. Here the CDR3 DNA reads TGTGCCAGCAGCCGAGGGTATGGCGAGACCCAGTACTTC.

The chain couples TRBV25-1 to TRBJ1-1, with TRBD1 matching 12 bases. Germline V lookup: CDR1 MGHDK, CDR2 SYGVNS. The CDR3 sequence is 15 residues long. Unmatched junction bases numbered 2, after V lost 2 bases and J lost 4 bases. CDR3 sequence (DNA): TGTGCCAGCAGTGAAGGGACAGGGGGCATCACTGAAGCTTTCTTT. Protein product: CASSEGTGGITEAFF.

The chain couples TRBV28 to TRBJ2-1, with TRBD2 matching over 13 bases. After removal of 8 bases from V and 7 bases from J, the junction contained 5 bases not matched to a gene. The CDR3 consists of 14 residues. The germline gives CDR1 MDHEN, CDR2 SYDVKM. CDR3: CASAGLAGTNEQFF. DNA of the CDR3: TGTGCCAGCGCGGGACTAGCGGGAACGAATGAGCAGTTCTTC.

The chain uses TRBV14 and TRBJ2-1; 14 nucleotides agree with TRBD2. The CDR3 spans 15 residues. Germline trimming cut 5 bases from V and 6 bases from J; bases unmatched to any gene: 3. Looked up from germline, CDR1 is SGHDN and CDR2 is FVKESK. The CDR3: CASSRLAGGPNEQFF. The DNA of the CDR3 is TGTGCCAGCAGCAGACTAGCGGGAGGGCCCAATGAGCAGTTCTTC.

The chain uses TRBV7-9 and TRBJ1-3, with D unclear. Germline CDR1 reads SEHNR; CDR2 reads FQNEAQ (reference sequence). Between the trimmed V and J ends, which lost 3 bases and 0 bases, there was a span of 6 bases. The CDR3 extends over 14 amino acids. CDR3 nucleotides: TGTGCCAGCAGCTTTCTCGGCTCTGGAAACACCATATATTTT. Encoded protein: CASSFLGSGNTIYF.

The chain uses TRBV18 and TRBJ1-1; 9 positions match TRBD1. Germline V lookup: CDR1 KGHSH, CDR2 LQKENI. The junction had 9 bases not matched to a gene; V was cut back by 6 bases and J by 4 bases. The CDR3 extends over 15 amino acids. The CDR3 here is CASSLGQGGVTEAFF. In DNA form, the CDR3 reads TGTGCCAGCTCGCTGGGACAGGGTGGGGTCACTGAAGCTTTCTTT. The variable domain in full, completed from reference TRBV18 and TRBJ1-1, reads NAGVMQNPRHLVRRRGQEARLRCSPMKGHSHVYWYRQLPEEGLKFMVYLQKENIIDESGMPKERFSAEFPKEGPSILRIQQVVRGDSAAYFCASSLGQGGVTEAFFGQGTRLTVV.

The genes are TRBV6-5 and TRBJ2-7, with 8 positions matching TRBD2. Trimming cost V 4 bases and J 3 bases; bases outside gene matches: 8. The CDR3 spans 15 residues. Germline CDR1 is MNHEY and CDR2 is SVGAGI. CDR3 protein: CASSSPGGGIYEQYF. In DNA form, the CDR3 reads TGTGCCAGCAGTTCTCCGGGAGGGGGAATCTACGAGCAGTACTTC.

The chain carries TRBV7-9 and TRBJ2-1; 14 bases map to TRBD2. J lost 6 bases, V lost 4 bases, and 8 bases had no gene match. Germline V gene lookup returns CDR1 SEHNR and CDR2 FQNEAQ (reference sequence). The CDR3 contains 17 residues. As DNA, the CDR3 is TGTGCCAGCAGCTCTCCGGGACTAGCGGGAGTTGGCAATGAGCAGTTCTTC. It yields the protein CASSSPGLAGVGNEQFF.

CDR3 region: CASGTGGADTEAFF. DNA of the CDR3: TGCGCCAGCGGAACAGGGGGCGCTGACACTGAAGCTTTCTTT. This chain uses TRBV5-1 with TRBJ1-1, with 9 bases fitting TRBD1. The CDR3 covers 14 residues. V dropped 7 bases and J dropped 3; count of bases not matched to a gene: 7. Germline V gene data show CDR1 as SGHRS and CDR2 as YFSETQ.

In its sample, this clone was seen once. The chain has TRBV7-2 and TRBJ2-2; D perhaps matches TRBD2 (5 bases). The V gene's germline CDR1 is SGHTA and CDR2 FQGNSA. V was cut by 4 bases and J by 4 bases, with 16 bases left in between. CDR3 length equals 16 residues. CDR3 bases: TGTGCCAGCAGCTCCTCGGGCGGGCTGGGCACCGGGGAGCTGTTTTTT. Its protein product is CASSSSGGLGTGELFF.

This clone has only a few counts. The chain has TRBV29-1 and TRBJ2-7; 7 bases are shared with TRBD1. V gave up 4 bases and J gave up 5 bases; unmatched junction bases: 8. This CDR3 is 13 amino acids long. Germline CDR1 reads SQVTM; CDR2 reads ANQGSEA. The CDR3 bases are TGCAGCGTTGGCTACGGGACAGCCAACGAGCAGTACTTC. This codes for CSVGYGTANEQYF.

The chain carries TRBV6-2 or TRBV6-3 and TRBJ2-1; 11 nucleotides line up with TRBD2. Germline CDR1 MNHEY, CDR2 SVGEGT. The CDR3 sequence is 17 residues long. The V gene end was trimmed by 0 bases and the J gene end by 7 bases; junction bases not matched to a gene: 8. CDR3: CASSYSPSGRKVNEQFF. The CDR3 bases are TGTGCCAGCAGTTACTCACCTAGCGGGAGGAAGGTTAATGAGCAGTTCTTC.

The CDR3 DNA reads TGTGCCAGTAGTGACGACAGCTCCAACACTGAAGCTTTCTTT. Residues: CASSDDSSNTEAFF. The genes are TRBV19 and TRBJ1-1; possibly TRBD1 for D (5 bases). This CDR3 has 14 amino acids. Germline V gene lookup returns CDR1 LNHDA and CDR2 SQIVND (reference sequence). Trimming removed 5 bases from V and 2 bases from J, with 12 bases in between.

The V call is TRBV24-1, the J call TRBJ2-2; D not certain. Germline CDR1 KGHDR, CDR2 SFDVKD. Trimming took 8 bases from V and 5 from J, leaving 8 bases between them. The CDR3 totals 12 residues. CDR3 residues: CATISRTGELFF. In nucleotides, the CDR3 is TGTGCCACCATATCTAGGACCGGGGAGCTGTTTTTT.

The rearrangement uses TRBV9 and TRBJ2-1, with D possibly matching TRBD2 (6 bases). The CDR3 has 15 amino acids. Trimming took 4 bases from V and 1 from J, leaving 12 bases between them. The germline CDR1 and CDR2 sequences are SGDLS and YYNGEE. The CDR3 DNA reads TGTGCCAGCAGCCCAACGGGACTTTCCTACAATGAGCAGTTCTTC. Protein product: CASSPTGLSYNEQFF.

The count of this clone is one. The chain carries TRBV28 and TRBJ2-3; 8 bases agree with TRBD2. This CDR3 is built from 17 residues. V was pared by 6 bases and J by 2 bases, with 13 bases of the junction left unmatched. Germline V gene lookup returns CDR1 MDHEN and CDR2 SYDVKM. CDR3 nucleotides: TGTGCCAGCAGCCCCATCAGAGCGGGGGCATCCACAGATACGCAGTATTTT. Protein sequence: CASSPIRAGASTDTQYF. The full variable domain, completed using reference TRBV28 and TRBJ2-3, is DVKVTQSSRYLVKRTGEKVFLECVQDMDHENMFWYRQDPGLGLRLIYFSYDVKMKEKGDIPEGYSVSREKKERFSLILESASTNQTSMYLCASSPIRAGASTDTQYFGPGTRLTVL.

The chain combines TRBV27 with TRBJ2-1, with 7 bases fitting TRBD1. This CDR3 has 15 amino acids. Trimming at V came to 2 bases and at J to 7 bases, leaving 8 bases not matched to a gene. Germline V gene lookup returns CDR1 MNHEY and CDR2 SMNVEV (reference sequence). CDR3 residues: CASSLTRGTSNEQFF. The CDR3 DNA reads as TGTGCCAGCAGTTTAACCAGGGGGACGTCTAATGAGCAGTTCTTC.